This passage covers 18 T cell receptor beta chains from one sample sequenced in a study of blood T cell repertoires in COVID-19. Some clones are missing from TCRdb's copy, which holds only in-frame ones; the method was immunoSEQ multiplex PCR. The data show 70,000 to 90,000 clones, 75% to 90% seen once. Sequencing used peripheral blood. Source of these receptors: a woman aged 80 or over with acute or convalescent COVID-19.

This chain connects TRBV27 to TRBJ2-7; 9 bases are a match to TRBD2. Germline V lookup: CDR1 MNHEY, CDR2 SMNVEV (reference sequence). The trim removed 2 bases at V and 4 bases at J, leaving 6 bases unmatched. This CDR3 has 15 residues. The CDR3 reads CASSLVGLAVYEQYF. CDR3 coding DNA: TGTGCCAGCAGTTTAGTGGGACTAGCAGTATACGAGCAGTACTTC.

J is TRBJ2-5 and V is TRBV10-3; the D gene is possibly TRBD2 (7 bases). Looked up from germline, CDR1 is ENHRY and CDR2 is SYGVKD. Trimming stripped 0 bases from V and 5 bases from J, with 19 bases between. The CDR3 sequence is 17 residues long. The CDR3 protein is CAISESANGGPRETQYF. The DNA for the CDR3 is TGTGCCATCAGTGAGTCGGCAAACGGGGGGCCCCGGGAGACCCAGTACTTC.

The chain combines TRBV28 with TRBJ1-4; D not certain. V dropped 6 bases and J dropped 7 bases, with 9 bases sitting between them. Looked up from germline, CDR1 is MDHEN and CDR2 is SYDVKM. The length of the CDR3 is 12 residues. CDR3 nucleotides: TGTGCCAGCAGGGAAAGGAGTGAAAAACTGTTTTTT. This gives the protein CASRERSEKLFF. The variable domain in full, completed from reference TRBV28 and TRBJ1-4, reads DVKVTQSSRYLVKRTGEKVFLECVQDMDHENMFWYRQDPGLGLRLIYFSYDVKMKEKGDIPEGYSVSREKKERFSLILESASTNQTSMYLCASRERSEKLFFGSGTQLSVL.

The chain couples TRBV4-2 to TRBJ2-2; a possible D gene is TRBD1 (6 bases). The V end lost 4 bases, the J end lost 2 bases, and 17 bases lay between the germline ends. From germline, CDR1 is LGHNA and CDR2 YNFKEQ. The CDR3 runs to 17 residues. The CDR3 loop reads CASSPEPGTHNTGELFF. CDR3 nucleotide sequence: TGTGCCAGCAGCCCAGAACCCGGGACACATAACACCGGGGAGCTGTTTTTT.

V gene TRBV27 combines with J gene TRBJ2-1, with 8 bases fitting TRBD2. V trimming: 2 bases; J trimming: 4 bases; junction bases outside the gene matches: 10. Per the germline V gene, CDR1 is MNHEY and CDR2 is SMNVEV (reference sequence). The CDR3 is made up of 17 amino acids. CDR3 loop: CASSLVSSSGGYNEQFF. In DNA form, the CDR3 reads TGTGCCAGCAGTTTAGTGTCCTCGAGCGGGGGTTACAATGAGCAGTTCTTC.

A note on this clone: At the DNA level, this CDR3 is encoded by other sequences in the same sample as well. This sequence joins TRBV5-1 and TRBJ2-7; 8 positions agree with TRBD1. CDR1 and CDR2 from the germline V gene are SGHRS and YFSETQ. The CDR3 consists of 15 residues. The V gene end was trimmed by 4 bases and the J gene end by 4 bases; junction bases not matched to a gene: 10. CDR3 region: CASSLTGTGGYEQYF. CDR3 nucleotide sequence: TGCGCCAGCAGCCTTACCGGGACAGGCGGGTACGAGCAGTACTTC.

The gene calls are TRBV19 and TRBJ1-2; 7 bases match TRBD1. V shed 7 bases and J 6 bases; nucleotides not matched to a gene: 8. From germline, CDR1 is LNHDA and CDR2 SQIVND (reference sequence). There are 13 residues in the CDR3. The CDR3: CASTPTGWDGYTF. DNA for the CDR3: TGTGCCAGTACCCCGACAGGGTGGGATGGCTACACCTTC.

This chain uses TRBV11-1 with TRBJ2-7; tentatively, D is TRBD2 (5 bases). The CDR3 loop spans 13 amino acids. V shed 4 bases and J shed 7 bases, with 14 bases lying between them. The germline V gene has CDR1 SGHAT and CDR2 FQDESV (reference sequence). The DNA for the CDR3 is TGTGCCAGCAGCTCGGACTTGGATGGAGAGCAGTACTTC. Translated: CASSSDLDGEQYF.

This clone came up many times. V and J are TRBV11-3 and TRBJ2-1; 10 bases agree with TRBD2. Germline trimming cut 5 bases from V and 0 bases from J; bases unmatched to any gene: 7. The CDR3 is 17 amino acids. CDR1 SGHNT and CDR2 YENEEA come from the germline V gene. CDR3 sequence: CASSTWTSGASYNEQFF. DNA for the CDR3: TGTGCCAGCAGCACCTGGACTAGCGGTGCCTCCTACAATGAGCAGTTCTTC.

The chain recombines TRBV18 with TRBJ1-6; TRBD1 agrees at 8 bases. The CDR3 is made up of 15 amino acids. Germline CDR1 reads KGHSH; CDR2 reads LQKENI. V shed 4 bases and J 9 bases; nucleotides not matched to a gene: 8. The DNA of the CDR3 is TGTGCCAGCTCACTTGGACAGGGTGTGGGTTCACCCCTCCACTTT. This codes for CASSLGQGVGSPLHF.

This clone was counted a few times. CDR3 DNA: TGTGCCAGCAGCCGGACAGTGGTATCTGGAAACACCATATATTTT. It is translated as CASSRTVVSGNTIYF. The rearrangement uses TRBV21-1 and TRBJ1-3; the DNA was not used to check the table's D call, TRBD1. TRBV21-1 corresponds to a pseudogene. This CDR3 region has 15 residues.

V gene TRBV2 combines with J gene TRBJ1-3; D ambiguous. This CDR3 has 19 residues. Germline CDR1 is SNHLY and CDR2 is FYNNEI. V lost 0 bases, J lost 4 bases, and 22 bases lay in between. The CDR3 loop is CASSEAGWGGQAAGNTIYF. The CDR3 DNA follows: TGTGCCAGCAGTGAAGCTGGGTGGGGAGGTCAGGCTGCAGGAAACACCATATATTTT. Looking up the rest from reference TRBV2 and TRBJ1-3 gives the full variable domain: EPEVTQTPSHQVTQMGQEVILRCVPISNHLYFYWYRQILGQKVEFLVSFYNNEISEKSEIFDDQFSVERPDGSNFTLKIRSTKLEDSAMYFCASSEAGWGGQAAGNTIYFGEGSWLTVV.

The gene calls are TRBV30 and TRBJ2-1; 14 bases fit TRBD2. The V and J ends lost 2 bases and 7 bases, in that order; junction bases with no gene match: 7. The CDR3 length is 16 residues. Germline V gene lookup returns CDR1 GTSNPN and CDR2 SVGIG (reference sequence). CDR3 in amino acids: CAWSFKTSGRANEQFF. The DNA for the CDR3 is TGTGCCTGGAGTTTCAAGACTAGCGGGAGGGCGAATGAGCAGTTCTTC. The full variable domain, with the rest looked up from reference TRBV30 and TRBJ2-1, is SQTIHQWPATLVQPVGSPLSLECTVEGTSNPNLYWYRQAAGRGLQLLFYSVGIGQISSEVPQNLSASRPQDRQFILSSKKLLLSDSGFYLCAWSFKTSGRANEQFFGPGTRLTVL.

This chain uses TRBV7-8 with TRBJ2-2, with a weak D call TRBD1 (6 bases). Germline V gene lookup returns CDR1 SGHVS and CDR2 FQNEAQ. The CDR3 has 17 residues. The V end lost 5 bases, the J end lost 2 bases, and 18 bases lay between the germline ends. The CDR3 DNA follows: TGTGCCAGCAGCCCAGCGGTAGGGACACTCAACACCGGGGAGCTGTTTTTT. It codes for CASSPAVGTLNTGELFF.

This chain uses TRBV6-5 with TRBJ1-2; possible D gene TRBD1, 5 bases. This CDR3 contains 12 residues. The V gene's germline CDR1 is MNHEY and CDR2 SVGAGI. Deletions cut 8 bases from V and 0 bases from J, with 7 bases between. The CDR3 loop reads CASARANYGYTF. The CDR3 DNA reads as TGTGCCAGCGCCAGGGCTAACTATGGCTACACCTTC.

J is TRBJ1-1 and V is TRBV6-6, with D unresolved. Trimming took off 0 bases at V and 11 bases at J, with 16 bases between the two ends. CDR1 and CDR2 from the germline V gene are MNHNY and SVGAGI (reference sequence). CDR3 size: 14 residues. The CDR3 coding sequence is TGTGCCAGCAGTTACTCTGAGCTTGCCCCGGTGGCTTTCTTT. Protein product: CASSYSELAPVAFF.

This sequence joins TRBV27 and TRBJ1-5, with 10 positions matching TRBD1. This CDR3 contains 21 residues. V shed 0 bases, J shed 1 base, and the junction held 15 bases outside the gene matches. CDR1 is MNHEY, CDR2 SMNVEV, per germline (reference sequence). This chain's CDR3 is CASSLSGGTGQGTLSNQPQHF. The DNA for the CDR3 is TGTGCCAGCAGTTTATCAGGGGGTACGGGACAGGGGACGTTGAGCAATCAGCCCCAGCATTTT.

This chain uses TRBV19 with TRBJ1-3; 7 bases map to TRBD1. CDR1 is LNHDA, CDR2 SQIVND, per germline (reference sequence). CDR3 size: 15 residues. Trimming cost V 1 base and J 4 bases; bases outside gene matches: 4. This CDR3 is CASSIGSTGGNTIYF. CDR3 DNA: TGTGCCAGTAGTATAGGGTCGACAGGGGGAAACACCATATATTTT.